Included here is one TCR beta chain sequence, with context. This entry comes from a study of blood T cell repertoires in COVID-19. The method was immunoSEQ multiplex PCR; TCRdb's version includes in-frame clones alone and lacks a portion of them. The sample consists of around 120,000 clones, approximately 85% of them appearing once. CDR3 length: 15 residues. Deletions cut 3 bases from V and 12 bases from J, with 20 bases between. Germline V gene sequence: CDR1 KGHSH, CDR2 LQKENI. The rearrangement links TRBV18 to TRBJ1-4, with a weak D call TRBD1 (5 bases). The source material was peripheral blood. The source of this sequence is a human donor in a cohort sampled during active COVID-19. CDR3: CASSPSTDLRSELFF. The CDR3 DNA reads TGTGCCAGCTCACCGTCGACAGACCTAAGATCGGAACTGTTTTTT.